This TCR beta chain came from a study of OX40 agonist ivuxolimab in advanced cancers. V trimming: 4 bases; J trimming: 2 bases; junction bases outside the gene matches: 6. The CDR3 contains 16 residues. CDR1 and CDR2 from the germline V gene are SGDLS and YYNGEE. Sequencing used immunoSEQ multiplex PCR; TCRdb keeps in-frame clones, though not all of them. Here the sample spans about 76,000 clones, over 80% being singletons. The specimen was CD4+ or CD8+ T cells sorted from blood, collected in a trial of the OX40 agonist ivuxolimab. This receptor was taken from an adult with an advanced solid tumor such as melanoma, head and neck, liver or kidney cancer. The genes are TRBV9 and TRBJ2-3; the match to TRBD1 covers 11 bases. CDR3 DNA: TGTGCCAGCAGCCTCGGACAGGGGGCGAACACAGATACGCAGTATTTT. As protein: CASSLGQGANTDTQYF.